The 23 T cell receptor beta chains below come from one sample, sequenced in a study of blood T cell repertoires in COVID-19. The data were produced by immunoSEQ multiplex PCR, yet TCRdb's version contains in-frame clones alone and is incomplete. This table holds nearly 250,000 clones, around 86% found once. Sequencing input: peripheral blood. The receptors shown here come from a woman aged 55-70 years who had recovered from COVID-19.

The chain combines TRBV7-2 with TRBJ2-3; possibly TRBD2 for D (6 bases). The V end was cut by 4 bases, the J end by 5 bases, with 16 bases between. The germline CDR1 and CDR2 sequences are SGHTA and FQGNSA. The CDR3 length is 15 residues. CDR3: CASSSDGTPLDTQYF. The CDR3 region has the DNA TGTGCCAGCAGCTCGGACGGGACTCCACTAGATACGCAGTATTTT.

V and J are TRBV11-3 and TRBJ2-7; 10 nucleotides align to TRBD1. This CDR3 region has 14 residues. V dropped 5 bases and J dropped 6; count of bases not matched to a gene: 7. CDR1 and CDR2 (germline): SGHNT, YENEEA. The CDR3 DNA reads as TGTGCCAGCAGCCCGAGGACAGGGGGGGGCGAGCAGTACTTC. Translating it yields CASSPRTGGGEQYF.

This clone appeared a few times. The chain's CDR3 is CASSSGPWTMNTEAFF. In DNA, the CDR3 is TGTGCCAGCAGTTCGGGCCCTTGGACAATGAACACTGAAGCTTTCTTT. The V and J genes are TRBV6-2 or TRBV6-3 and TRBJ1-1, with D perhaps matching TRBD1 (5 bases). The V gene lost 4 bases and the J gene lost 0 bases, with 15 bases spanning the gap. CDR1 is MNHEY, CDR2 SVGEGT, per germline. There are 16 residues in the CDR3.

This rearrangement joins TRBV29-1 to TRBJ2-2; D unclear. Germline V gene data show CDR1 as SQVTM and CDR2 as ANQGSEA. This CDR3 comprises 11 residues. V lost 7 bases and J lost 7, with 10 bases in between. DNA for the CDR3: TGCAGCGCTGATGAGTACGGGGAGCTGTTTTTT. This encodes CSADEYGELFF.

This clone was found once. The chain recombines TRBV3-1 (or the pseudogene TRBV3-2) with TRBJ1-2; D is ambiguous. The CDR3 consists of 15 residues. The V and J ends lost 1 base and 8 bases respectively, with 17 bases between them. Germline assignment: CDR1 LGHDT and CDR2 YNNKEL (reference sequence). The DNA for the CDR3 is TGTGCCAGCAGCCAAGGGTCGCCCGAAGGGAGAGGCTACACCTTC. This encodes CASSQGSPEGRGYTF.

J is TRBJ2-2 and V is TRBV9; 8 bases are a match to TRBD2. V was clipped by 2 bases and J by 4 bases; unmatched bases: 7. The CDR3 sequence is 16 residues long. The germline gives CDR1 SGDLS, CDR2 YYNGEE. The CDR3 loop reads CASSVQAGVGTGELFF. DNA for the CDR3: TGTGCCAGCAGCGTCCAAGCGGGGGTCGGCACCGGGGAGCTGTTTTTT.

This sequence joins TRBV11-2 and TRBJ2-4; no reliable D call. The CDR3 has 14 amino acids. V gave up 2 bases and J gave up 0 bases, with 5 bases separating them. CDR1 and CDR2 from the germline V gene are SGHAT and FQNNGV. This CDR3 is CASSLQLAKNIQYF. The CDR3 region has the DNA TGTGCCAGCAGCTTACAGTTAGCCAAAAACATTCAGTACTTC.

The chain combines TRBV27 with TRBJ2-2; D remains unclear. CDR1 and CDR2 (germline): MNHEY, SMNVEV (reference sequence). This CDR3 spans 15 amino acids. The V end was cut by 2 bases, the J end by 0 bases, with 7 bases between. CDR3 sequence reads: CASSLLNANTGELFF. The CDR3 DNA reads TGTGCCAGCAGTTTACTAAACGCGAACACCGGGGAGCTGTTTTTT.

The chain links TRBV7-2 to TRBJ2-1; maybe TRBD2 (5 bases). The CDR3 is made up of 14 amino acids. Germline CDR1 is SGHTA and CDR2 is FQGNSA. Trimming shortened V by 4 bases and J by 10 bases, and 17 bases separated the two germline ends. CDR3 loop: CASSSFYTSGEQFF. The CDR3 region has the DNA TGTGCCAGCAGCTCATTCTACACCTCGGGGGAGCAGTTCTTC.

This clone has at least ten counts. V usage is TRBV6-5 and J usage is TRBJ2-2; 12 bases match TRBD1. The CDR3 is 16 residues long. Losses at the gene ends were 0 bases for V and 7 bases for J; bases not matched to a gene: 3. The germline CDR1 and CDR2 sequences are MNHEY and SVGAGI. The CDR3 coding sequence is TGTGCCAGCAGTTACTCCGGGACAGGGGGCCACGGGGAGCTGTTTTTT. This encodes CASSYSGTGGHGELFF.

CDR3 sequence (DNA): TGTGCCAGCAGCCCTGAGGGGGTACGGTTAGATACGCAGTATTTT. Its protein product is CASSPEGVRLDTQYF. The chain is built from TRBV6-2 or TRBV6-3 and TRBJ2-3; D may be TRBD1 (6 bases). V shed 6 bases and J shed 5 bases, with 18 bases lying between them. Germline V gene lookup returns CDR1 MNHEY and CDR2 SVGEGT. The CDR3 consists of 15 residues.

The chain employs TRBV23-1 and TRBJ1-5; D is unclear. Being an ORF, TRBV23-1 has a function that is uncertain. The CDR3 is 14 residues long. Trimming stripped 6 bases from V and 7 bases from J, with 16 bases between. CDR3 in DNA: TGCGCCAGCAGCCCAGGTGAAGAGAAGCAGCCCCAGCATTTT. It is translated as CASSPGEEKQPQHF.

This clone was recorded a few times. The same CDR3 also results from other DNA sequences found in this sample. J is TRBJ1-5 and V is TRBV18; tentatively, D is TRBD1 (6 bases). Trimming stripped 4 bases from V and 4 bases from J, with 17 bases between. Germline CDR1 is KGHSH and CDR2 is LQKENI. CDR3 size: 16 residues. CDR3 residues: CASSRLGDRTNQPQHF. The CDR3 bases are TGTGCCAGCTCACGTTTGGGCGACAGGACGAATCAGCCCCAGCATTTT.

The rearrangement uses TRBV5-1 and TRBJ2-2; D is perhaps TRBD1 (5 bases). Trimming removed 5 bases at V and 5 bases at J, with 13 bases between. The CDR3 covers 14 residues. Germline V gene sequence: CDR1 SGHRS, CDR2 YFSETQ. Here the CDR3 reads CASSSGHPTGELFF. The CDR3 DNA sequence: TGCGCCAGCAGTTCAGGACACCCTACCGGGGAGCTGTTTTTT.

The chain joins TRBV3-1 (or the pseudogene TRBV3-2) to TRBJ2-2, with a possible D match to TRBD1 (6 bases). The ends were cut back, 7 bases at V and 1 base at J, with 10 bases in the middle. Germline loops: CDR1 LGHDT, CDR2 YNNKEL (reference sequence). This CDR3 contains 14 residues. CDR3 sequence (DNA): TGTGCCAGCATCTCGGACAGGAACACCGGGGAGCTGTTTTTT. Translating gives CASISDRNTGELFF.

This chain uses TRBV9 with TRBJ2-6; TRBD1 matches at 8 bases. The CDR3 runs to 20 residues. The V gene end was trimmed by 3 bases and the J gene end by 0 bases; junction bases not matched to a gene: 14. CDR1 SGDLS and CDR2 YYNGEE come from the germline V gene. The CDR3 sequence is CASSAWTGLYLDSGANVLTF. In DNA, the CDR3 is TGTGCCAGCAGCGCGTGGACAGGGTTATATTTAGACTCTGGGGCCAACGTCCTGACTTTC. The full variable domain, rest sourced from reference TRBV9 and TRBJ2-6, is DSGVTQTPKHLITATGQRVTLRCSPRSGDLSVYWYQQSLDQGLQFLIQYYNGEERAKGNILERFSAQQFPDLHSELNLSSLELGDSALYFCASSAWTGLYLDSGANVLTFGAGSRLTVL.

Written as DNA, the CDR3 is TGTGCCAGCAGCTTGCAGGGGACATATGAAAAACTGTTTTTT. This translates into CASSLQGTYEKLFF. V is TRBV7-2 and J is TRBJ1-4; possibly TRBD1 for D (6 bases). The V gene lost 3 bases and the J gene lost 6 bases, with 11 bases spanning the gap. Looked up from germline, CDR1 is SGHTA and CDR2 is FQGNSA. The CDR3 consists of 14 residues.

V is TRBV6-1 and J is TRBJ2-5, with unresolved D. Looked up from germline, CDR1 is MNHNS and CDR2 is SASEGT. The CDR3 contains 15 residues. V lost 3 bases, J lost 4 bases, and 15 bases lay in between. CDR3 residues: CASSELRSIPETQYF. CDR3 sequence (DNA): TGTGCCAGCAGTGAGTTACGGAGTATTCCAGAGACCCAGTACTTC.

This chain connects TRBV9 to TRBJ2-5, with 11 bases lining up with TRBD2. The germline gives CDR1 SGDLS, CDR2 YYNGEE. The length of the CDR3 is 15 residues. Germline trimming cut 3 bases from V and 5 bases from J; bases unmatched to any gene: 6. CDR3 coding DNA: TGTGCCAGCAGCGGCTCTAGCGGGGGGTCGGAGACCCAGTACTTC. Translation gives CASSGSSGGSETQYF.

Details on this clone: Other DNA sequences in this sample translate to the same CDR3. This sequence joins TRBV7-2 and TRBJ1-5; D possibly corresponds to TRBD1 (6 bases). Germline V gene sequence: CDR1 SGHTA, CDR2 FQGNSA. The CDR3 consists of 14 residues. Trimming stripped 3 bases from V and 4 bases from J, with 10 bases between. CDR3 DNA: TGTGCCAGCAGCTTCGGGCAGGGGAATCAGCCCCAGCATTTT. This translates into CASSFGQGNQPQHF.

The chain uses TRBV19 and TRBJ1-5; 7 nucleotides align to TRBD1. Germline assignment: CDR1 LNHDA and CDR2 SQIVND (reference sequence). This CDR3 contains 14 residues. The V gene end was trimmed by 4 bases and the J gene end by 1 base; junction bases not matched to a gene: 1. The CDR3 sequence is CASSRQGSNQPQHF. The DNA of the CDR3 is TGTGCCAGTAGTAGACAGGGCAGCAATCAGCCCCAGCATTTT.

The chain recombines TRBV6-6 with TRBJ1-3; D perhaps matches TRBD1 (5 bases). The germline V gene encodes CDR1 MNHNY and CDR2 SVGAGI (reference sequence). The CDR3 has 15 residues. V lost 6 bases, J lost 0 bases, and 12 bases lay in between. The CDR3 sequence: CASSQDIYSGNTIYF. Written as DNA, the CDR3 is TGTGCCAGCAGCCAGGACATTTACTCTGGAAACACCATATATTTT.

This clone has a single count. The V call is TRBV6-1, the J call TRBJ2-5, with D possibly matching TRBD1 (6 bases). From germline, CDR1 is MNHNS and CDR2 SASEGT. V gave up 2 bases and J gave up 4 bases, with 11 bases separating them. The length of the CDR3 is 14 residues. For the CDR3, the DNA is TGTGCCAGCAGTGAAACACAGGGAAGAGAGACCCAGTACTTC. Its translation: CASSETQGRETQYF.